Below are 24 T cell receptor beta chains sequenced from a single sample in a study of cytomegalovirus exposure and HLA in healthy donors. Both 60 Vbeta primers and 13 Jbeta primers went into the PCR. Only in-frame clones appear in the TCRdb table, and some are missing; sequencing was by immunoSEQ multiplex PCR. The sample lists approximately 92,000 clones, over 70% occurring once. The sample was PBMCs. Receptors originate from a girl aged 2 to 9 in good health and CMV-seropositive.

The genes are TRBV15 and TRBJ2-5; a possible D gene is TRBD1 (5 bases). CDR1 and CDR2 from the germline V gene are LNHNV and YYDKDF (reference sequence). This CDR3 is 14 amino acids long. V lost 1 base and J lost 3, with 9 bases in between. CDR3 residues: CATSRGSREETQYF. For the CDR3, the DNA is TGTGCCACCAGCAGAGGTAGCAGGGAAGAGACCCAGTACTTC.

The V and J genes are TRBV28 and TRBJ1-3; D is unclear. CDR3 length: 12 residues. Trimming removed 3 bases at V and 2 bases at J, with 2 bases between. Germline values: CDR1 MDHEN, CDR2 SYDVKM. CDR3 loop: CASSFAGNTIYF. In DNA form, the CDR3 reads TGTGCCAGCAGTTTCGCTGGAAACACCATATATTTT. Filled out from reference TRBV28 and TRBJ1-3, the complete variable domain reads DVKVTQSSRYLVKRTGEKVFLECVQDMDHENMFWYRQDPGLGLRLIYFSYDVKMKEKGDIPEGYSVSREKKERFSLILESASTNQTSMYLCASSFAGNTIYFGEGSWLTVV.

The chain carries TRBV28 and TRBJ2-7; 11 bases line up with TRBD2. Germline assignment: CDR1 MDHEN and CDR2 SYDVKM. Trimming at V came to 5 bases and at J to 1 base, leaving 7 bases not matched to a gene. The CDR3 spans 16 residues. As DNA, the CDR3 is TGTGCCAGCAGTCCCGTCCGACTAGCGGGGTCCTACGAGCAGTACTTC. Its translation: CASSPVRLAGSYEQYF.

The genes are TRBV7-9 and TRBJ2-7, with D unresolved. The CDR3 has 14 amino acids. The germline V gene encodes CDR1 SEHNR and CDR2 FQNEAQ (reference sequence). Trimming stripped 6 bases from V and 2 bases from J, with 14 bases between. This chain's CDR3 is CASRSSDTAYEQYF. CDR3 bases: TGTGCCAGCAGATCCTCCGACACCGCCTACGAGCAGTACTTC.

As for this clone: Mismatch with germline at one junction end may stem from a read error. The CDR3 DNA is TGTGCCAGCACCTTGGGGGCAGAGACCCAGTACTTC. This encodes CASTLGAETQYF. This rearrangement joins TRBV5-8 to TRBJ2-5; D is possibly TRBD1 (6 bases). The V gene's germline CDR1 is SGHTS and CDR2 YDEGEE. CDR3 length: 12 residues.

This clone was observed many times. The rearrangement uses TRBV25-1 and TRBJ1-4; 8 bases align to TRBD1. The CDR3 runs 17 residues. CDR1 and CDR2 (germline): MGHDK, SYGVNS. Unmatched junction bases numbered 7, after V lost 4 bases and J lost 0 bases. The DNA of the CDR3 is TGTGCCAGCAGTGGACGGACAGGGCCCTCAACTAATGAAAAACTGTTTTTT. It encodes CASSGRTGPSTNEKLFF.

The V gene is TRBV29-1, the J gene TRBJ2-2; 11 bases are shared with TRBD1. The CDR3 runs to 13 residues. The germline gives CDR1 SQVTM, CDR2 ANQGSEA. The V segment lost 7 bases and the J segment 6 bases; nucleotides outside the gene matches: 4. For the CDR3, the DNA is TGCAGCGCAAGGACAGGGGGCTCCGGGGAGCTGTTTTTT. This translates into CSARTGGSGELFF.

The V call is TRBV6-5, the J call TRBJ1-2; D might be TRBD1 (6 bases). This CDR3 is 13 amino acids long. The germline gives CDR1 MNHEY, CDR2 SVGAGI. The ends were cut back, 6 bases at V and 8 bases at J, with 16 bases in the middle. CDR3 residues: CASSYTGSGGYTF. The CDR3, as DNA: TGTGCCAGCAGCTACACAGGGTCGGGGGGCTACACCTTC.

The rearrangement joins TRBV6-5 to TRBJ1-1, with D possibly TRBD1 on 5 matching bases. CDR1 and CDR2 from the germline V gene are MNHEY and SVGAGI. The CDR3 runs 14 residues. V lost 2 bases to trimming and J lost 4 bases, with 11 bases between them. CDR3 nucleotides: TGTGCCAGCAGTTACCTGGGTAGGGGCACTGAAGCTTTCTTT. It translates to CASSYLGRGTEAFF.

The chain has TRBV29-1 and TRBJ2-1, with a possible D match to TRBD1 (6 bases). V was trimmed by 0 bases and J by 0 bases, leaving 12 bases between them. There are 16 residues in the CDR3. CDR1 and CDR2 from the germline V gene are SQVTM and ANQGSEA. CDR3 DNA: TGCAGCGTTGAAGATCTCCAGGGGAGCTCCTACAATGAGCAGTTCTTC. It translates to CSVEDLQGSSYNEQFF.

This chain uses TRBV19 with TRBJ2-7, with D possibly being TRBD1 (5 bases). The germline V gene encodes CDR1 LNHDA and CDR2 SQIVND (reference sequence). The CDR3 length is 14 residues. Trimming shortened V by 2 bases and J by 5 bases, and 13 bases separated the two germline ends. Written as DNA, the CDR3 is TGTGCCAGTAGTATATCGCAGGGTGTCCACGAGCAGTACTTC. This translates into CASSISQGVHEQYF. Based on the CDR3 plus reference TRBV19 and TRBJ2-7, the full variable domain is DGGITQSPKYLFRKEGQNVTLSCEQNLNHDAMYWYRQDPGQGLRLIYYSQIVNDFQKGDIAEGYSVSREKKESFPLTVTSAQKNPTAFYLCASSISQGVHEQYFGPGTRLTVT.

The chain couples TRBV12-5 to TRBJ1-1; 8 bases fit TRBD1. Germline values: CDR1 LGHNT, CDR2 FRNRAP. The CDR3 sequence is 15 residues long. The V segment lost 5 bases and the J segment 1 base; nucleotides outside the gene matches: 6. CDR3 sequence (DNA): TGTGCTAGTGGTCTTTACGACAGGGGGAACACTGAAGCTTTCTTT. Translating gives CASGLYDRGNTEAFF.

The CDR3 loop is CASSFGQDNEQFF. The CDR3 DNA reads as TGCGCCAGCAGCTTTGGTCAGGATAATGAGCAGTTCTTC. The V and J genes are TRBV5-1 and TRBJ2-1; no definite D call. The CDR3 spans 13 residues. Trimming pared 2 bases from V and 7 bases from J, leaving 10 bases between. In germline, CDR1 is SGHRS, CDR2 YFSETQ.

The chain combines TRBV28 with TRBJ1-5, with unresolved D. V gave up 5 bases and J gave up 6 bases, with 20 bases separating them. This CDR3 is built from 16 residues. The germline CDR1 and CDR2 sequences are MDHEN and SYDVKM. The CDR3 sequence: CASSRTGLDRRQPQHF. The CDR3 region has the DNA TGTGCCAGCAGTCGGACGGGGTTGGATCGACGTCAGCCCCAGCATTTT.

The J gene is TRBJ1-2, the V gene TRBV6-1, with 8 nucleotides matching TRBD1. With V trimmed by 6 bases and J by 6 bases, 9 bases remained unmatched. From germline, CDR1 is MNHNS and CDR2 SASEGT. The CDR3 runs 14 residues. CDR3 DNA sequence: TGTGCCAGCAGCGTAACAGGGGGTAGCGATGGCTACACCTTC. Residues: CASSVTGGSDGYTF.

The chain links TRBV7-9 to TRBJ2-1; weak D call: TRBD1 (5 bases). Trimming took 5 bases from V and 5 from J, leaving 10 bases between them. CDR1 is SEHNR and CDR2 is FQNEAQ in the germline V gene (reference sequence). This CDR3 has 13 residues. The CDR3 DNA is TGTGCCAGCAGCCTCGACAGAGACAATGAGCAGTTCTTC. Encoded protein: CASSLDRDNEQFF.

The gene calls are TRBV5-1 and TRBJ2-3; no definite D call. CDR1 and CDR2 (germline): SGHRS, YFSETQ. The CDR3 has 13 amino acids. V was cut by 0 bases and J by 4 bases, with 6 bases left in between. CDR3 sequence (DNA): TGCGCCAGCAGCTTGGCCTCCCCAGATACGCAGTATTTT. Amino acid sequence: CASSLASPDTQYF.

A single count supports this clone. The chain recombines TRBV18 with TRBJ2-3; a possible D gene is TRBD1 (6 bases). Germline CDR1 is KGHSH and CDR2 is LQKENI. V was pared by 3 bases and J by 2 bases, with 12 bases between. The CDR3 has 15 amino acids. Written as DNA, the CDR3 is TGTGCCAGCTCACCGGGACACTACTACACAGATACGCAGTATTTT. Encoded protein: CASSPGHYYTDTQYF.

Only a few counts were recorded for this clone. The chain couples TRBV30 to TRBJ1-4; TRBD1 matches at 7 bases. Germline V gives CDR1 GTSNPN, CDR2 SVGIG (reference sequence). The trim removed 4 bases at V and 7 bases at J, leaving 15 bases unmatched. The CDR3 totals 16 residues. The CDR3 DNA is TGTGCCTGGACACCAGGGGGGTTTCTTGCCGCTGAAAAACTGTTTTTT. It translates to CAWTPGGFLAAEKLFF.

This chain joins TRBV5-1 and TRBJ2-4, with TRBD1 as a possible D gene (6 bases). Deletions cut 0 bases from V and 8 bases from J, with 15 bases between. The CDR3 runs to 15 residues. Per germline, CDR1 SGHRS and CDR2 YFSETQ. The CDR3 sequence: CASSLAMGAKDIQYF. The CDR3 DNA follows: TGCGCCAGCAGCTTGGCCATGGGGGCTAAAGACATTCAGTACTTC.

This sequence joins TRBV28 and TRBJ1-5, with a tentative D call TRBD1 (5 bases). CDR1 is MDHEN, CDR2 SYDVKM, per germline. This CDR3 has 15 amino acids. Trimming pared 6 bases from V and 11 bases from J, leaving 23 bases between. The CDR3 nucleotides read TGTGCCAGCAGCCGAGAGGGACTCCCAGTTATCGCCCAGCATTTT. Protein product: CASSREGLPVIAQHF.

The genes are TRBV10-2 and TRBJ1-5; D not resolved. Germline assignment: CDR1 WSHSY and CDR2 SAAADI. V dropped 4 bases and J dropped 5 bases, with 15 bases sitting between them. CDR3 length equals 15 residues. CDR3 sequence reads: CASSGGRNTDQPQHF. The CDR3 bases are TGCGCCAGCAGTGGAGGTCGGAATACCGATCAGCCCCAGCATTTT.

In this sample, this clone turned up a few times. The CDR3 region is CASSWTSGKSPPYEQYF. The CDR3 DNA follows: TGTGCCAGCAGTTGGACTAGCGGGAAAAGCCCACCGTACGAGCAGTACTTC. This chain links TRBV6-7 with TRBJ2-7, with 12 nucleotides matching TRBD2. TRBV6-7 is classed as an ORF, of uncertain function. The length of the CDR3 is 17 residues. With 4 bases clipped from V and 4 bases from J, the junction kept 11 bases outside the gene matches.

The chain couples TRBV18 to TRBJ1-1, with TRBD1 identical over 8 bases. This CDR3 has 16 amino acids. V was clipped by 0 bases and J by 4 bases; unmatched bases: 7. CDR1 and CDR2 from the germline V gene are KGHSH and LQKENI. The CDR3 loop is CASSPPILRGPTEAFF. CDR3 in DNA: TGTGCCAGCTCACCACCTATCCTCAGGGGGCCCACTGAAGCTTTCTTT.